The T cell receptor beta chain under discussion was sequenced for a study of T cell repertoires in cytomegalovirus infection. This CDR3 has 15 amino acids. The J segment lost 4 bases and the V segment lost 3 bases, leaving 7 bases of the junction unmatched. Germline V gene data show CDR1 as DFQATT and CDR2 as SNEGSKA (reference sequence). In TCRdb, the reads were re-called with MiXCR into one record per CDR3 protein. The data hold 650,000 to 900,000 distinct CDR3 sequences, with about 30% observed a single time. In regard to this clonotype: Its cognate antigen is unknown.

Study-wide findings and caveats: HLA-C-restricted CMV clonotypes gave the most frequent clonotype in two of eight donors.

Material: cultured CD8+ T cells from PBMCs, obtained from culture after CMV antigen stimulation. The chain joins TRBV20-1 to TRBJ2-1; 9 bases agree with TRBD2. The sequence came from a human donor in good health (CMV status not recorded). Some clones in this sample may be carry-over from other donors' samples. The DNA of the CDR3 is TGCAGTGCTAGGAGTAGCGGGGGTTGGTACAATGAGCAGTTCTTC. This sequence encodes CSARSSGGWYNEQFF.